This T cell receptor beta chain was recorded in a study of shared T cell receptors in the human thymus. The germline CDR1 and CDR2 sequences are SGHRS and YFSETQ. V was clipped by 1 base and J by 6 bases, with 13 bases between them. The CDR3 covers 15 residues. Generated by immunoSEQ multiplex PCR, the TCRdb table keeps only in-frame clones and is missing some. The sample lists some 640,000 clones, approximately 89% seen once, with just under 0.0095% in the top ten. This same sample was also part of a study on human thymus T cells.

The J gene is TRBJ2-2, the V gene TRBV5-1, with a possible D match to TRBD2 (6 bases). This clonotype originated in a boy under three years old with a congenital heart defect. The sample taken for sequencing was thymocytes. CDR3 protein: CASSLIAGRSGELFF. DNA of the CDR3: TGCGCCAGCAGCTTGATCGCGGGACGGTCCGGGGAGCTGTTTTTT.